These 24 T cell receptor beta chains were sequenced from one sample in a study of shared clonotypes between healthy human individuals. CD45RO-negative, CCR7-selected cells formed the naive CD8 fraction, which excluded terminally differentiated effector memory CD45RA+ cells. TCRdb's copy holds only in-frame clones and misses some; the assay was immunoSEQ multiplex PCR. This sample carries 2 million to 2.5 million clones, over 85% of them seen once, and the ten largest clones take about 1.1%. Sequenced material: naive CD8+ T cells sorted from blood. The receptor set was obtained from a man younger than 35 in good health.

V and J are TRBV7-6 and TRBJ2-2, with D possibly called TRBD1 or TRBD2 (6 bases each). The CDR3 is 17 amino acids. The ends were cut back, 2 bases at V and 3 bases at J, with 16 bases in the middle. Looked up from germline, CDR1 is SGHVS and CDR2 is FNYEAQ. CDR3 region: CASSLPVSGADTGELFF. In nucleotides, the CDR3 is TGTGCCAGCAGCTTACCAGTCTCGGGGGCCGACACCGGGGAGCTGTTTTTT.

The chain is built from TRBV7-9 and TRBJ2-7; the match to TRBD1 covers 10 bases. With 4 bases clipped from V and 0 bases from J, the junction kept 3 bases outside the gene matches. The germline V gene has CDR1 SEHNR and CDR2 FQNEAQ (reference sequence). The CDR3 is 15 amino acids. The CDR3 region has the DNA TGTGCCAGCAGCTCCAGGACAGGGGGCTCCTACGAGCAGTACTTC. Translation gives CASSSRTGGSYEQYF.

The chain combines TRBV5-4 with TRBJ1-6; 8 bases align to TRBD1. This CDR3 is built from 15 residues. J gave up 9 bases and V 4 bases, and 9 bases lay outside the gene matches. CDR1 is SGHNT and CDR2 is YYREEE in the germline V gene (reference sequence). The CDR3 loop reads CASSSQGAPASPLHF. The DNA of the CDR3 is TGTGCCAGCAGCAGTCAGGGGGCGCCGGCTTCACCCCTCCACTTT.

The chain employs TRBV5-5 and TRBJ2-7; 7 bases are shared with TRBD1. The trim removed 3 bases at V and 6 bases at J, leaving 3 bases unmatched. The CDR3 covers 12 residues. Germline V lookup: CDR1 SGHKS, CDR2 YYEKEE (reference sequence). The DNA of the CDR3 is TGTGCCAGCAGCTCCCGGGACAGCGAGCAGTACTTC. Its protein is CASSSRDSEQYF.

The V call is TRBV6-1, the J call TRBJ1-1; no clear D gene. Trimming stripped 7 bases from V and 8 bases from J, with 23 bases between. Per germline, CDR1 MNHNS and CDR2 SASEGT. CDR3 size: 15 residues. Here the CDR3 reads CASTGEVSVTREAFF. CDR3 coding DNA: TGTGCCAGCACTGGAGAGGTTTCCGTGACGAGGGAAGCTTTCTTT.

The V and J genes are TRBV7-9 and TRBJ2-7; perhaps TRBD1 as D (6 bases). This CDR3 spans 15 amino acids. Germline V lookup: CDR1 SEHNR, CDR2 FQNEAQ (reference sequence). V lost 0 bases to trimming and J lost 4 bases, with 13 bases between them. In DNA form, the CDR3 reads TGTGCCAGCAGCTTAGCGTTCGGACAGTTTTACGAGCAGTACTTC. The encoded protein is CASSLAFGQFYEQYF.

This chain's CDR3 is CASSMGRGGPYEQYF. DNA of the CDR3: TGTGCCAGTAGTATGGGCAGGGGAGGACCCTACGAGCAGTACTTC. The V gene is TRBV19, the J gene TRBJ2-7, with D perhaps matching TRBD1 or TRBD2 (6 bases each). Trimming shortened V by 3 bases and J by 2 bases, and 14 bases separated the two germline ends. CDR3 size: 15 residues. Germline V gene sequence: CDR1 LNHDA, CDR2 SQIVND (reference sequence).

The CDR3 loop reads CASSLGSSRASNEQFF. In nucleotides, the CDR3 is TGCGCCAGCAGCTTGGGGAGCAGCCGGGCTTCGAATGAGCAGTTCTTC. This chain links TRBV5-1 with TRBJ2-1; D ambiguous. Trimming removed 0 bases from V and 7 bases from J, with 17 bases in between. The germline gives CDR1 SGHRS, CDR2 YFSETQ. There are 16 residues in the CDR3.

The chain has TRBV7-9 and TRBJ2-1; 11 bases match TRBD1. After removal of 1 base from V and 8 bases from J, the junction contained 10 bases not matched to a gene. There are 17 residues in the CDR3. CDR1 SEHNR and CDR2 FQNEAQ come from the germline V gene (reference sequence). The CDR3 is CASSLGPGQGALDEQFF. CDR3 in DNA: TGTGCCAGCAGCTTAGGACCAGGACAGGGGGCTCTGGATGAGCAGTTCTTC.

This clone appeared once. The CDR3 sequence is CASSWTGTSGYTF. Here the CDR3 DNA reads TGTGCCAGCAGTTGGACAGGGACTAGTGGCTACACCTTC. This sequence joins TRBV6-1 and TRBJ1-2, with 8 bases aligning to TRBD1. V was pared by 5 bases and J by 7 bases, with 6 bases of the junction left unmatched. The CDR3 covers 13 residues. In germline, CDR1 is MNHNS, CDR2 SASEGT.

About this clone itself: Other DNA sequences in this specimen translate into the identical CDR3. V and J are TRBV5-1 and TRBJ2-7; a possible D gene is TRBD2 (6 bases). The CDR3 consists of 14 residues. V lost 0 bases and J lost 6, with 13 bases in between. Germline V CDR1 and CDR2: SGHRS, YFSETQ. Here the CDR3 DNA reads TGCGCCAGCAGCTTGGAGGGCGGGGTGGGCGAGCAGTACTTC. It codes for CASSLEGGVGEQYF.

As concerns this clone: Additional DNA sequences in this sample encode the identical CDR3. The CDR3 loop reads CASSPGTAEAFF. CDR3 nucleotide sequence: TGTGCCAGCAGTCCCGGGACCGCTGAAGCTTTCTTT. The chain joins TRBV27 to TRBJ1-1, with D possibly TRBD1 on 5 matching bases. This CDR3 spans 12 amino acids. CDR1 and CDR2 (germline): MNHEY, SMNVEV (reference sequence). Between the trimmed V and J ends, which lost 5 bases and 6 bases, there was a span of 10 bases.

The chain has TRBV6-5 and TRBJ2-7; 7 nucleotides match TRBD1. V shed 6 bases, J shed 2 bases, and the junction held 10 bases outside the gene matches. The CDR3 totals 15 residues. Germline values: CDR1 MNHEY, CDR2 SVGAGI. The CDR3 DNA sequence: TGTGCCAGCAGCCCGGGACAGTCGCTGACCTACGAGCAGTACTTC. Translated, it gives CASSPGQSLTYEQYF.

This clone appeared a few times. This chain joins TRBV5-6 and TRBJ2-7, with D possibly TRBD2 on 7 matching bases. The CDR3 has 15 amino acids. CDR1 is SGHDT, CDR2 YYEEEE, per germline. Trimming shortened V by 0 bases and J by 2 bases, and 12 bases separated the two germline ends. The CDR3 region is CASSLEGEGPYEQYF. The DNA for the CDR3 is TGTGCCAGCAGCTTGGAGGGGGAGGGCCCCTACGAGCAGTACTTC. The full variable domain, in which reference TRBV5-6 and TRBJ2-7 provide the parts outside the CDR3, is DAGVTQSPTHLIKTRGQQVTLRCSPKSGHDTVSWYQQALGQGPQFIFQYYEEEERQRGNFPDRFSGHQFPNYSSELNVNALLLGDSALYLCASSLEGEGPYEQYFGPGTRLTVT.

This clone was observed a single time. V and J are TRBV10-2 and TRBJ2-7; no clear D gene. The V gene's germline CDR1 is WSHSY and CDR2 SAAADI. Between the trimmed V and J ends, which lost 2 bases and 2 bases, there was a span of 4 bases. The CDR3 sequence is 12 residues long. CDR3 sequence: CASSENPYEQYF. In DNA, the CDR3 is TGCGCCAGCAGTGAGAATCCCTACGAGCAGTACTTC.

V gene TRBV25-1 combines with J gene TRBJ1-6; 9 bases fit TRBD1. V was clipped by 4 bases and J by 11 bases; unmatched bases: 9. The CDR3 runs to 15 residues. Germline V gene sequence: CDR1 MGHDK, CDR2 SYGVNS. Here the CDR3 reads CASSALTGGVTPLHF. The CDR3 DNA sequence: TGTGCCAGCAGTGCCCTGACAGGGGGAGTTACACCCCTCCACTTT.

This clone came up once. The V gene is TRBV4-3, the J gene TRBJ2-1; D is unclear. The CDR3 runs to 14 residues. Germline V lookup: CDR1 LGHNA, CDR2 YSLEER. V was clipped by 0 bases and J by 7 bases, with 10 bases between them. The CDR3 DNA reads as TGCGCCAGCAGCCAAGAGGCCTTGGAGAATGAGCAGTTCTTC. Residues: CASSQEALENEQFF.

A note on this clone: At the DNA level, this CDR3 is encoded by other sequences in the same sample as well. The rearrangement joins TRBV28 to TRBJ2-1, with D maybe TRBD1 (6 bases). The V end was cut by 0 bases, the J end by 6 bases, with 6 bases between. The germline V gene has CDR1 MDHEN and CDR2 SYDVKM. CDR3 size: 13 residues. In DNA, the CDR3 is TGTGCCAGCAGTTTATGGGGGGCCAATGAGCAGTTCTTC. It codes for CASSLWGANEQFF.

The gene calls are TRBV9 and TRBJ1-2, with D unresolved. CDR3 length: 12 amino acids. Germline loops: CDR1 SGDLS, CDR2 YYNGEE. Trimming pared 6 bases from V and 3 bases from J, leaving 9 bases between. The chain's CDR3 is CASKASYYGYTF. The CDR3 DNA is TGTGCCAGCAAAGCGTCCTACTATGGCTACACCTTC.

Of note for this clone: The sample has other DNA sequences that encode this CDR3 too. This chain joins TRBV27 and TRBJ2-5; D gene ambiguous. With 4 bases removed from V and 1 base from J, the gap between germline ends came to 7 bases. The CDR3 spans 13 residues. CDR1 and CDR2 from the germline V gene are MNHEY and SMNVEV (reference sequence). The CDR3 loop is CASSSLIQETQYF. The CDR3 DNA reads TGTGCCAGCAGTTCTCTAATCCAAGAGACCCAGTACTTC.

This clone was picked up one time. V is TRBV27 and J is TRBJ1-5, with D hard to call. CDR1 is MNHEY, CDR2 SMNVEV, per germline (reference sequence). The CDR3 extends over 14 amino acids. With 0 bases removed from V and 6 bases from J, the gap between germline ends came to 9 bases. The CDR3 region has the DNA TGTGCCAGCAGTTTATCGTCAGCCGTTCAGCCCCAGCATTTT. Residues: CASSLSSAVQPQHF.

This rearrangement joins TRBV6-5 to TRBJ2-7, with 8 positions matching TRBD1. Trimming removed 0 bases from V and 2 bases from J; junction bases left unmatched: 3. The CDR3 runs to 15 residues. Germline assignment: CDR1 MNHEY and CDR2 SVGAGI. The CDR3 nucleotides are TGTGCCAGCAGTTACTCGACAGGGGACGCCTACGAGCAGTACTTC. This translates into CASSYSTGDAYEQYF.

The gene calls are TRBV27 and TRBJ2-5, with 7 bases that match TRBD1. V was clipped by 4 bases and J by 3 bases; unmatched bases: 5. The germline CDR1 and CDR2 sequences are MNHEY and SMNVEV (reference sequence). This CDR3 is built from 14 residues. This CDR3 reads CASSSQGDEETQYF. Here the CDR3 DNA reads TGTGCCAGCAGTTCGCAGGGGGACGAAGAGACCCAGTACTTC.

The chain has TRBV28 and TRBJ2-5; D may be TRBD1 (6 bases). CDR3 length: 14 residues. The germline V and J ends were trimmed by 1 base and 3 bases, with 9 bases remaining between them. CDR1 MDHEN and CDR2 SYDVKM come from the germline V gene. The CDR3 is CASSLSQGKETQYF. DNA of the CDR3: TGTGCCAGCAGTTTATCACAGGGAAAAGAGACCCAGTACTTC.